A selection of T cell receptor beta chains follows, all from one sample in a study of cytotoxic CD8 clonotypes in ibrutinib-treated CLL. Data came from immunoSEQ multiplex PCR; TCRdb stores just in-frame clones and leaves some out. The data hold 100,000 or so clones, with roughly 57% observed a single time. The material sequenced was PBMCs, taken after 24 months of ibrutinib treatment. These receptor sequences come from a human donor with chronic lymphocytic leukemia. The CDR3 runs from the conserved cysteine through the conserved F or W. D genes are given only for firm matches. Only part of the rows carry a size: once, few, many, or a class if the clone is expanded.

abundance	v_gene	j_gene	d_gene	CDR3aa	CDR3nt
once	TRBV5-1	TRBJ2-2	NA	CASTHGPGATGELFF	TGCGCCAGCACCCACGGCCCGGGGGCCACCGGGGAGCTGTTTTTT
NA	TRBV10-2	TRBJ2-5	NA	CASQGGQETQYF	TGCGCCAGCCAAGGGGGCCAAGAGACCCAGTACTTC
NA	TRBV7-9	TRBJ2-3	NA	CASSRQGGTDTQYF	TGTGCCAGCAGCCGTCAAGGGGGCACAGATACGCAGTATTTT
NA	TRBV2	TRBJ1-4	TRBD1	CASSRQQGGEKLFF	TGTGCCAGCAGTCGGCAACAGGGGGGCGAAAAACTGTTTTTT
NA	TRBV9	TRBJ2-5	TRBD2	CASSVAGGQETQYF	TGTGCCAGCAGCGTCGCGGGGGGGCAAGAGACCCAGTACTTC
NA	TRBV6-5	TRBJ2-5	TRBD2	CAAGGGETQYF	TGTGCCGCGGGGGGAGGAGAGACCCAGTACTTC
few	TRBV28	TRBJ2-7	NA	CASRQQGTTSEQYF	TGTGCCAGCAGGCAACAGGGCACGACATCCGAGCAGTACTTC
NA	TRBV7-3	TRBJ2-2	NA	CASSSGDFRNTGELFF	TGTGCCAGCAGCTCCGGGGACTTCCGAAACACCGGGGAGCTGTTTTTT
NA	TRBV30	TRBJ2-3	NA	CAWSVEQGPSYF	TGTGCCTGGAGTGTAGAACAGGGTCCTTCGTATTTT
few	TRBV5-1	TRBJ2-7	NA	CASSLPPRQEQYF	TGCGCCAGCAGCCTCCCCCCTCGACAGGAGCAGTACTTC
many	TRBV2	TRBJ2-7	NA	CASSANLYEQYF	TGTGCCAGCAGTGCCAATTTATACGAGCAGTACTTC
NA	TRBV12-5	TRBJ2-5	TRBD2	CASGLVLAGGETQYF	TGTGCTAGTGGTTTGGTACTAGCGGGGGGGGAGACCCAGTACTTC
NA	TRBV29-1	TRBJ2-7	TRBD2	CSVVMTSGGGEQYF	TGCAGCGTCGTTATGACTAGCGGGGGTGGCGAGCAGTACTTC
NA	TRBV5-1	TRBJ2-7	NA	CASSLRVQPDYEQYF	TGCGCCAGCAGCCTACGGGTACAACCTGACTACGAGCAGTACTTC
few	TRBV27	TRBJ2-4	NA	CARLAKNIQYF	TGTGCCAGGCTAGCCAAAAACATTCAGTACTTC
NA	TRBV6-6	TRBJ2-5	TRBD2	CASKAGGSLWETQYF	TGTGCCAGCAAAGCGGGGGGTTCGTTATGGGAGACCCAGTACTTC
few	TRBV25-1	TRBJ1-2	TRBD1	CASRGTGGRYGYTF	TGTGCCAGCAGGGGGACAGGGGGAAGGTATGGCTACACCTTC
NA	TRBV10-1	TRBJ2-7	NA	CASSAQIRDEQYF	TGCGCCAGCAGTGCACAGATAAGAGACGAGCAGTACTTC
NA	TRBV10-1	TRBJ1-1	NA	CASSGRPDWSVLMNTEAFF	TGCGCCAGCAGTGGAAGGCCCGACTGGTCGGTTCTCATGAACACTGAAGCTTTCTTT
few	TRBV13	TRBJ2-3	TRBD2	CASRGGAGNTDTQYF	TGTGCCAGCAGGGGGGGAGCGGGGAACACAGATACGCAGTATTTT
many	TRBV15	TRBJ2-5	TRBD1	CATSTQTGTGETQYF	TGTGCCACCTCTACCCAAACCGGGACAGGAGAGACCCAGTACTTC
NA	TRBV30	TRBJ1-4	NA	CAWSLTGLYEKLFF	TGTGCCTGGAGTTTGACGGGTCTTTATGAAAAACTGTTTTTT
NA	TRBV6-6	TRBJ1-6	NA	CATSRVDNSPLHF	TGTGCCACCTCCAGGGTCGATAATTCACCCCTCCACTTT
NA	TRBV18	TRBJ1-4	TRBD1	CASSPDRRNEKLFF	TGTGCCAGCTCACCGGACAGGAGGAATGAAAAACTGTTTTTT
NA	TRBV5-4	TRBJ2-7	NA	CASSLVRGNYEQYF	TGTGCCAGCAGCTTGGTCCGGGGCAACTACGAGCAGTACTTC
few	TRBV6-6	TRBJ1-1	TRBD1	CASSYNPGTASSEAFF	TGTGCCAGCAGTTACAACCCTGGGACAGCTTCTAGCGAAGCTTTCTTT
NA	TRBV7-6	TRBJ2-5	NA	CASSRLGETQYF	TGTGCCAGCAGCCGTCTAGGGGAGACCCAGTACTTC
NA	TRBV19	TRBJ2-3	NA	CASSTLGGTDTQYF	TGTGCCAGTAGCACTTTGGGGGGAACAGATACGCAGTATTTT
NA	TRBV25-1	TRBJ2-2	NA	CASRGVMGTGELFF	TGTGCCAGCAGAGGGGTGATGGGGACCGGGGAGCTGTTTTTT
NA	TRBV29-1	TRBJ1-2	NA	CSVYREDYGYTF	TGCAGCGTGTACAGGGAAGACTATGGCTACACCTTC
NA	TRBV7-9	TRBJ1-1	NA	CASSLGSTEAFF	TGTGCCAGCAGCTTAGGTAGCACTGAAGCTTTCTTT
NA	TRBV6-5	TRBJ2-3	TRBD1	CASSQGQGSLDTQYF	TGTGCCAGCAGTCAGGGACAGGGATCCTTAGATACGCAGTATTTT